This T cell receptor beta chain came from a study of T cell responses to AZD1222 COVID-19 vaccine. Concerning this clone: The antigen remains unidentified.

CDR3 length: 15 residues. Germline-derived CDR1 and CDR2 are LNHDA and SQIVND (reference sequence). V shed 5 bases, J shed 4 bases, and the junction held 6 bases outside the gene matches. Only in-frame clones appear in the TCRdb table, and some are missing; sequencing was by immunoSEQ multiplex PCR. Among about 160,000 clones, 70% to 90% were seen once, and the ten largest hold more than 4%. General study findings and limits: Baseline seropositives among AZD1222 recipients totaled only six or seven. Across spike, vaccine-associated CD4 TCRs were found, dominant at 160-218 and 743-854.

The clonotype originates from an adult who received the AZD1222 COVID-19 vaccine. The material was peripheral blood, obtained 28 days after the second AZD1222 dose. The chain is built from TRBV19 and TRBJ1-2, with 11 bases identical to TRBD1. CDR3 coding DNA: TGTGCCAGTAGTCCTCGGGACAGGGGGACCTATGGCTACACCTTC. Translating it yields CASSPRDRGTYGYTF. Variable domain in full (rest from reference TRBV19 and TRBJ1-2): DGGITQSPKYLFRKEGQNVTLSCEQNLNHDAMYWYRQDPGQGLRLIYYSQIVNDFQKGDIAEGYSVSREKKESFPLTVTSAQKNPTAFYLCASSPRDRGTYGYTFGSGTRLTVV.